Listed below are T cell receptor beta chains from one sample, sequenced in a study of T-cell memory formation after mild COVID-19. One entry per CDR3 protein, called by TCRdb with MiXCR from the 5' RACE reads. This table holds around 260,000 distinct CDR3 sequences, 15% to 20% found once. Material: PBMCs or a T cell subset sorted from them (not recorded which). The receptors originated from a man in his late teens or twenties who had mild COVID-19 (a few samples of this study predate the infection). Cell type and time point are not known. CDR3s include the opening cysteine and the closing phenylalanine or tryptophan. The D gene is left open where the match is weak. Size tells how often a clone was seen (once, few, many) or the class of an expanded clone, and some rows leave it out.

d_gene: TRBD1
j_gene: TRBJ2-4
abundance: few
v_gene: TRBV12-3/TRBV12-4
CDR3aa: CASSLMGLGTGGNIQYF
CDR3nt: TGTGCCAGCAGTTTAATGGGCCTCGGGACAGGGGGGAACATTCAGTACTTC

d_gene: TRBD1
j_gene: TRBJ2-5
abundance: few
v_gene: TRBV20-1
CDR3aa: CSARGQYQETQYF
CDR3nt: TGCAGTGCTCGGGGACAGTACCAAGAGACCCAGTACTTC

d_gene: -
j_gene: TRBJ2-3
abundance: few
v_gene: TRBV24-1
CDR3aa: CATSVAEVGTQYF
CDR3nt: TGTGCCACCAGTGTCGCGGAGGTGGGTACCCAGTATTTT

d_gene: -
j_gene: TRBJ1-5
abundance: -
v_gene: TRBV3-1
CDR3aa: CASSFPGDQPQHF
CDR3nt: TGTGCCAGCAGCTTCCCGGGGGATCAGCCCCAGCATTTT

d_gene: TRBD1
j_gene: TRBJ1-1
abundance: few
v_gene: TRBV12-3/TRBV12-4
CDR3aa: CASTVRGQGRWRTEAFF
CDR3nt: TGTGCCAGCACCGTGCGCGGACAGGGGAGATGGAGGACTGAAGCTTTCTTT

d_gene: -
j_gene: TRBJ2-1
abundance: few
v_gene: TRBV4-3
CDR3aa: CASSQIRGSYNEQFF
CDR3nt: TGCGCCAGCAGCCAGATAAGGGGCTCCTACAATGAGCAGTTCTTC

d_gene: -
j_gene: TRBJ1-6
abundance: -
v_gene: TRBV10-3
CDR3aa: CAISTGGSPLHF
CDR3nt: TGTGCCATCAGTACAGGCGGTTCACCCCTCCACTTT

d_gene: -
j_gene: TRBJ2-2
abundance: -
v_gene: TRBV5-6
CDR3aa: CASSLITMNTGELFF
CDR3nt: TGTGCCAGCAGCTTGATCACGATGAACACCGGGGAGCTGTTTTTT

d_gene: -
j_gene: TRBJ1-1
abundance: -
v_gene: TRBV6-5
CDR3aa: CASSYSIGSARDAFF
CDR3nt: TGTGCCAGCAGTTACTCGATAGGGTCCGCCCGAGACGCTTTCTTT

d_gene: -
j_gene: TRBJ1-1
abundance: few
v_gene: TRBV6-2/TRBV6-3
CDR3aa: CASTPLGGKNTEAFF
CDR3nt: TGTGCCAGCACCCCACTGGGCGGGAAGAACACTGAAGCTTTCTTT

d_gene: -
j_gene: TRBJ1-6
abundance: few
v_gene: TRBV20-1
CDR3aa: CSARADYSPLHF
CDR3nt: TGCAGTGCTAGGGCAGATTATTCACCCCTCCACTTT

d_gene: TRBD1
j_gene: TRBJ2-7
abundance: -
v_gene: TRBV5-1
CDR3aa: CASSAGTASYEQYF
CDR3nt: TGCGCCAGCAGCGCTGGGACAGCCTCCTACGAGCAGTACTTC

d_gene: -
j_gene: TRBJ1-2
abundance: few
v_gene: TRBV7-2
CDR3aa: CASSLREYGYTF
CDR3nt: TGTGCCAGCAGCTTAAGAGAGTATGGCTACACCTTC

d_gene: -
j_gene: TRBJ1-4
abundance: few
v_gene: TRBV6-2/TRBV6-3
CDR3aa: CASRYLEENEKLFF
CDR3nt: TGTGCCAGCAGGTACCTCGAGGAGAATGAAAAACTGTTTTTT

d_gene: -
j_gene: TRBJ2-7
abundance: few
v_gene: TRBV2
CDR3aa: CAGGRGQFYEQYF
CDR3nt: TGTGCCGGGGGAAGAGGACAGTTCTACGAGCAGTACTTC

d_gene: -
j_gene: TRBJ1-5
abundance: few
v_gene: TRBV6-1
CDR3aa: CASSVTGTPSNQPQHF
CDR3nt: TGTGCCAGCAGTGTTACCGGGACCCCTAGCAATCAGCCCCAGCATTTT

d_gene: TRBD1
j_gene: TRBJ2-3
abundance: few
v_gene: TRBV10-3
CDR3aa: CAISDPGTGGSYDTQYF
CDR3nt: TGTGCCATCAGTGACCCCGGGACAGGGGGCTCCTATGATACGCAGTATTTT

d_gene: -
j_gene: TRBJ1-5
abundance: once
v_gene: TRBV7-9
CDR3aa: CASSLARGDSNQPQHF
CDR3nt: TGTGCCAGCAGCTTAGCGCGGGGAGATAGCAATCAGCCCCAGCATTTT

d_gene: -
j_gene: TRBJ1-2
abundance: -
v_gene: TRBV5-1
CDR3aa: CASSSSTGNGGYTF
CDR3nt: TGCGCCAGCAGCTCAAGCACAGGGAATGGTGGCTACACCTTC

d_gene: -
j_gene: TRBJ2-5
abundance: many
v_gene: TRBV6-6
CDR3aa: CASKSPARERETQYF
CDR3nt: TGTGCCAGCAAATCACCAGCCCGGGAGCGGGAGACCCAGTACTTC

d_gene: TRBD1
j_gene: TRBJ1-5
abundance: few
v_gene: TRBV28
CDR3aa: CASSLWTGTGAQPQHF
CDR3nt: TGTGCCAGCAGTTTATGGACCGGGACAGGGGCTCAGCCCCAGCATTTT

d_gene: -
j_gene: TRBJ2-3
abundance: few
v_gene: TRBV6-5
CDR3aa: CASRYGPDTQYF
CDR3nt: TGTGCCAGCAGATACGGACCAGATACGCAGTATTTT

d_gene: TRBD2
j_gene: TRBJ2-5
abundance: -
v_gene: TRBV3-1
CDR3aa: CASSETSGVIGTQYF
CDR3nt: TGTGCCAGCAGCGAGACTAGCGGGGTTATCGGGACCCAGTACTTC

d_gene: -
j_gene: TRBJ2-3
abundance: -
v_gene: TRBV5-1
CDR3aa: CASSLVPAPSTDTQYF
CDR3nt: TGCGCCAGCAGCTTGGTGCCAGCTCCTAGCACAGATACGCAGTATTTT

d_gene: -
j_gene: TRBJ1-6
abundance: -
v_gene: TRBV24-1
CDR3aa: CATAAQKNSPLHF
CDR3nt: TGTGCCACCGCTGCGCAGAAGAATTCACCCCTCCACTTT

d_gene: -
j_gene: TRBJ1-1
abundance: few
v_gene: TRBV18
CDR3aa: CASSPAEGTEAFF
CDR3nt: TGTGCCAGCTCACCAGCCGAGGGGACTGAAGCTTTCTTT

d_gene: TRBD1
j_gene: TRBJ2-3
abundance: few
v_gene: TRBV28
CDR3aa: CASSLDRAGTDTQYF
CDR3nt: TGTGCCAGCAGTTTAGACAGGGCGGGCACAGATACGCAGTATTTT

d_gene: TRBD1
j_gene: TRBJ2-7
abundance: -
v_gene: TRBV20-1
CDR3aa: CSAIPDRSSYEQYF
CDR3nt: TGCAGTGCCATCCCGGACAGGAGCTCCTACGAGCAGTACTTC

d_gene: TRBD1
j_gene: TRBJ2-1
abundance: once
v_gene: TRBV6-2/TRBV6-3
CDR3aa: CASSQPEQGSDEQFF
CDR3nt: TGTGCCAGCAGCCAACCCGAACAGGGGTCGGATGAGCAGTTCTTC

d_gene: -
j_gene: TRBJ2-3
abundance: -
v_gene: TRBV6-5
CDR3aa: CASSYRSGTDTQYF
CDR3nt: TGTGCCAGCAGTTACAGGTCCGGCACAGATACGCAGTATTTT

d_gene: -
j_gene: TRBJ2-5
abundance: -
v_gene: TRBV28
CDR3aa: CASSFFRSQETQYF
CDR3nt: TGTGCCAGCAGTTTTTTCCGGTCCCAAGAGACCCAGTACTTC

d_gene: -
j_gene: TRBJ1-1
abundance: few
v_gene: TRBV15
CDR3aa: CATSLDTNTEAFF
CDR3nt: TGTGCCACCAGCCTGGACACGAACACTGAAGCTTTCTTT

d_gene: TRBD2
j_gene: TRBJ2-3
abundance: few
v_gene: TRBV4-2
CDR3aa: CASSETSGTQYF
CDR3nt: TGTGCCAGCAGCGAGACTAGCGGAACGCAGTATTTT

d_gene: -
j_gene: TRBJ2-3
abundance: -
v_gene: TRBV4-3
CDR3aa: CASSRKTGGDTQYF
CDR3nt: TGCGCCAGCAGCCGGAAAACTGGGGGGGATACGCAGTATTTT

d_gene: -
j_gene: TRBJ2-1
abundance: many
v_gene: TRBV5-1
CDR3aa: CASSLAVLSYNEQFF
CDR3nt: TGCGCCAGCAGCTTGGCGGTCCTATCCTACAATGAGCAGTTCTTC

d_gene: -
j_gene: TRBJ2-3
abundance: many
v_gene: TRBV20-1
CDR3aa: CSAPQAGPSTDTQYF
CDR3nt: TGCAGTGCGCCCCAAGCCGGCCCTAGCACAGATACGCAGTATTTT

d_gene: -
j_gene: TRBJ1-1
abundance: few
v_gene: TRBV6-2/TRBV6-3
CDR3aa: CASSPSPWANTEAFF
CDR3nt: TGTGCCAGCAGTCCCTCCCCCTGGGCGAACACTGAAGCTTTCTTT

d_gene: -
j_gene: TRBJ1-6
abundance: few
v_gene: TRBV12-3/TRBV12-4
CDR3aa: CASSLHQDSPLHF
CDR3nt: TGTGCCAGCAGTTTACATCAAGATTCACCCCTCCACTTT

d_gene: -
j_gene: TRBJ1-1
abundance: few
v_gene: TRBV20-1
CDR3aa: CSARDPPLEAFF
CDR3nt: TGCAGTGCTAGAGATCCTCCCCTTGAAGCTTTCTTT

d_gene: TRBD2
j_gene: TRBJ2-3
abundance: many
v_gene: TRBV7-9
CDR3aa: CASSPKGSGGAGGDTQYF
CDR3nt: TGTGCCAGCAGCCCCAAGGGTAGCGGGGGCGCCGGGGGAGATACGCAGTATTTT

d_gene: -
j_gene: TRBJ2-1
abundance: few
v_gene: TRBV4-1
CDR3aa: CASSHQGDNEQFF
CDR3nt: TGCGCCAGCAGCCACCAGGGTGACAATGAGCAGTTCTTC

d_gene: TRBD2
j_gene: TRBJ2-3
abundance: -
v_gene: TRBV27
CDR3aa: CASSSTASGEPDTQYF
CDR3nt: TGTGCCAGCAGTTCGACGGCTAGCGGGGAACCAGATACGCAGTATTTT

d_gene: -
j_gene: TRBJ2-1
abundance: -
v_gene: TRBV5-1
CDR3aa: CASSLAGPEQFF
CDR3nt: TGCGCCAGCAGCTTGGCGGGTCCGGAGCAGTTCTTC

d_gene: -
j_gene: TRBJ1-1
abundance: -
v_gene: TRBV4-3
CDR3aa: CASSQFGRSNTEAFF
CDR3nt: TGCGCCAGCAGCCAATTTGGCCGGTCGAACACTGAAGCTTTCTTT